Following are 29 T cell receptor beta chains from one sample sequenced in a study of identical twins. MiXCR, applied by TCRdb to the 5' RACE reads, yields one record per CDR3 protein. The data show around 250,000 distinct CDR3 sequences, with 6.5% seen just once and roughly 15% held by the top ten. This same sample was also part of a study on T cells expressing NK-cell markers.

The specimen was CD8+ T cells sorted from blood. Every receptor here comes from a woman aged 18-30 years in good health.

The chain couples TRBV10-1 to TRBJ2-1; TRBD2 agrees at 11 bases. Germline assignment: CDR1 WNHNN and CDR2 SYGVQD (reference sequence). This CDR3 is built from 18 residues. With 6 bases clipped from V and 0 bases from J, the junction kept 10 bases outside the gene matches. CDR3 region: CASSTGTSGLSSYNEQFF. Here the CDR3 DNA reads TGCGCCAGCAGCACCGGGACTAGCGGCCTGAGCTCCTACAATGAGCAGTTCTTC.

This clonotype was picked up many times. The chain has TRBV11-2 and TRBJ1-1; possibly TRBD1 for D (6 bases). The V end lost 1 base, the J end lost 1 base, and 7 bases lay between the germline ends. The CDR3 spans 14 residues. Germline V gene data show CDR1 as SGHAT and CDR2 as FQNNGV. The CDR3 nucleotides are TGTGCCAGCAGCTTAGGGGGGGCGAACACTGAAGCTTTCTTT. Translated: CASSLGGANTEAFF.

The chain joins TRBV3-2 to TRBJ1-2; TRBD1, as called in the table, went unchecked against the DNA. TRBV3-2 is designated a pseudogene. This CDR3 comprises 15 residues. The CDR3 region has the DNA TGTGCCTCCAGCCACGTTGACAGACAGAACTATGGCTACACCTTC. This sequence encodes CASSHVDRQNYGYTF.

This clonotype has ten or more counts. The chain carries TRBV11-2 and TRBJ2-1, with TRBD2 matching 15 bases. V shed 5 bases and J 7 bases; nucleotides not matched to a gene: 18. The CDR3 loop spans 20 amino acids. Germline CDR1 reads SGHAT; CDR2 reads FQNNGV. The CDR3 loop is CASSTGRRTSGRASTNEQFF. CDR3 DNA sequence: TGTGCCAGCAGCACCGGACGAAGGACTAGCGGGAGGGCCAGTACTAATGAGCAGTTCTTC.

The rearrangement uses TRBV20-1 and TRBJ2-3, with 15 positions matching TRBD2. Trimming at V came to 5 bases and at J to 6 bases, leaving 6 bases not matched to a gene. The germline gives CDR1 DFQATT, CDR2 SNEGSKA (reference sequence). The CDR3 covers 15 residues. CDR3 sequence reads: CSAFSGTSGGDTQYF. CDR3 in DNA: TGCAGTGCTTTTTCCGGGACTAGCGGGGGGGATACGCAGTATTTT.

This clonotype was recorded at least ten times. The rearrangement joins TRBV20-1 to TRBJ2-1; perhaps TRBD1 as D (5 bases). Deletions cut 2 bases from V and 2 bases from J, with 10 bases between. CDR1 DFQATT and CDR2 SNEGSKA come from the germline V gene (reference sequence). CDR3 length equals 14 residues. CDR3 nucleotide sequence: TGCAGTGCTAGACCCCTGACAGCCTACAATGAGCAGTTCTTC. Translating gives CSARPLTAYNEQFF.

The rearrangement links TRBV29-1 to TRBJ2-1; TRBD2 agrees at 13 bases. Losses at the gene ends were 7 bases for V and 6 bases for J; bases not matched to a gene: 6. Germline CDR1 is SQVTM and CDR2 is ANQGSEA. CDR3 size: 14 residues. CDR3 in DNA: TGCAGCGCACCGGGACTAGCGGGATTCAATGAGCAGTTCTTC. Translation: CSAPGLAGFNEQFF.

There are many counts of this clonotype. This chain connects TRBV6-1 to TRBJ2-2; the match to TRBD1 covers 7 bases. Germline V lookup: CDR1 MNHNS, CDR2 SASEGT. The CDR3 is 15 amino acids. V lost 5 bases and J lost 1; bases outside the gene matches: 4. CDR3 protein: CASSSRTGNTGELFF. The CDR3 DNA reads as TGTGCCAGCAGTAGTAGGACAGGGAACACCGGGGAGCTGTTTTTT.

DNA for the CDR3: TGTGCCAGCAGCGCATCACCCCCGGCCGACGAGCAGTACTTC. It encodes CASSASPPADEQYF. The chain couples TRBV9 to TRBJ2-7, with D hard to call. The V end was cut by 3 bases, the J end by 5 bases, with 15 bases between. The CDR3 runs 14 residues. Germline loops: CDR1 SGDLS, CDR2 YYNGEE.

The table lists this clonotype with a few counts. The CDR3 coding sequence is TGTGCCAGCAGCCAAATGGGACTAGGGTACAATGAGCAGTTCTTC. This translates into CASSQMGLGYNEQFF. The chain uses TRBV3-1 and TRBJ2-1, with 8 bases fitting TRBD2. Germline V gene data show CDR1 as LGHDT and CDR2 as YNNKEL (reference sequence). V was pared by 2 bases and J by 4 bases, with 4 bases of the junction left unmatched. The CDR3 sequence is 15 residues long.

The gene calls are TRBV9 and TRBJ1-6; tentative D call: TRBD1 (6 bases). The germline V gene has CDR1 SGDLS and CDR2 YYNGEE. The CDR3 has 15 amino acids. V was shortened by 4 bases and J by 14 bases, with 22 bases between the two germline ends. In DNA, the CDR3 is TGTGCCAGCAGCCCCAGTGGGACGGAGGGGGAGACCCTCCACTTT. Protein sequence: CASSPSGTEGETLHF.

This clonotype turned up a few times. This chain joins TRBV30 and TRBJ2-1, with a weak D call TRBD2 (5 bases). Germline V gene data show CDR1 as GTSNPN and CDR2 as SVGIG (reference sequence). The length of the CDR3 is 12 residues. Trimming left V 5 bases short and J 7 bases short, with 12 bases between. In DNA form, the CDR3 reads TGTGCCTGGGACGGACTTGGGAATGAGCAGTTCTTC. Encoded protein: CAWDGLGNEQFF.

This clonotype was picked up a small number of times. This chain links TRBV11-2 with TRBJ2-1; either TRBD1 or TRBD2 may fit D (5 bases each). Germline V gene data show CDR1 as SGHAT and CDR2 as FQNNGV. This CDR3 spans 18 amino acids. Between the trimmed V and J ends, which lost 4 bases and 10 bases, there was a span of 29 bases. In DNA form, the CDR3 reads TGTGCCAGCAGCTCCGTGATCTACCTTAGGGACCTTGTCGGGGAGCAGTTCTTC. Its translation: CASSSVIYLRDLVGEQFF.

Only a few counts were recorded for this clonotype. The chain has TRBV12-3 or TRBV12-4 and TRBJ1-5; TRBD1 is a possible D gene (5 bases). This CDR3 contains 15 residues. V lost 9 bases and J lost 0, with 15 bases in between. CDR3 residues: CASTPRGVSNQPQHF. In DNA form, the CDR3 reads TGTGCCAGTACCCCCCGGGGCGTTAGCAATCAGCCCCAGCATTTT.

This clonotype was seen ten or more times. The V call is TRBV4-1, the J call TRBJ2-5, with D uncertain. The V end lost 7 bases, the J end lost 2 bases, and 8 bases lay between the germline ends. The V gene's germline CDR1 is MGHRA and CDR2 YSYEKL. The CDR3 covers 12 residues. CDR3 coding DNA: TGCGCCAGCACCGACGGGCAAGAGACCCAGTACTTC. This translates into CASTDGQETQYF.

Ten or more counts support this clonotype. This chain links TRBV7-7 with TRBJ2-1; a weak D match, TRBD1 (6 bases). The V gene lost 5 bases and the J gene lost 0 bases, with 8 bases spanning the gap. Germline lookup yields CDR1 SSHAT and CDR2 FNYEAQ (reference sequence). The CDR3 covers 14 residues. For the CDR3, the DNA is TGTGCCAGCAGCCAAGGGGGCTCCTACAATGAGCAGTTCTTC. It codes for CASSQGGSYNEQFF.

V and J are TRBV5-1 and TRBJ2-7, with 8 positions matching TRBD1. The V gene's germline CDR1 is SGHRS and CDR2 YFSETQ. Unmatched junction bases numbered 5, after V lost 4 bases and J lost 5 bases. The CDR3 runs to 13 residues. CDR3 DNA sequence: TGCGCCAGCAGCCACGGACAGGGAAACGAGCAGTACTTC. Protein: CASSHGQGNEQYF.

This clonotype has only a few counts. This rearrangement joins TRBV14 to TRBJ2-1, with 10 bases fitting TRBD2. The CDR3 contains 15 residues. CDR1 is SGHDN and CDR2 is FVKESK in the germline V gene. The junction had 7 bases not matched to a gene; V was cut back by 1 base and J by 10 bases. The CDR3 nucleotides read TGTGCCAGCAGCCAAGTCAGCGGGGGGGCAAGGGAGCAGTTCTTC. Translated: CASSQVSGGAREQFF.

CDR3 nucleotide sequence: TGTGCCAGCAGTTTGATGGGGGGCAGGACTGAAGCTTTCTTT. This translates into CASSLMGGRTEAFF. The gene calls are TRBV12-3 or TRBV12-4 and TRBJ1-1; D is perhaps TRBD1 (6 bases). The CDR3 is 14 amino acids. V was trimmed by 3 bases and J by 5 bases, leaving 13 bases between them.

This clonotype was found many times. The chain uses TRBV7-9 and TRBJ2-1; 11 nucleotides line up with TRBD2. The ends lost 4 bases at V and 4 bases at J; junction bases unmatched: 6. The CDR3 runs to 16 residues. Germline V gives CDR1 SEHNR, CDR2 FQNEAQ (reference sequence). The CDR3 region has the DNA TGTGCCAGCAGCTCCAGGACTAGCGGGCAATACAATGAGCAGTTCTTC. This sequence encodes CASSSRTSGQYNEQFF. The entire variable domain, with the rest obtained from reference TRBV7-9 and TRBJ2-1, is as follows: DTGVSQNPRHKITKRGQNVTFRCDPISEHNRLYWYRQTLGQGPEFLTYFQNEAQLEKSRLLSDRFSAERPKGSFSTLEIQRTEQGDSAMYLCASSSRTSGQYNEQFFGPGTRLTVL.

A few counts support this clonotype. The chain recombines TRBV2 with TRBJ1-4, with D unresolved. V was shortened by 11 bases and J by 5 bases, with 18 bases between the two germline ends. CDR3 length equals 14 residues. The germline V gene has CDR1 SNHLY and CDR2 FYNNEI. The CDR3 region has the DNA TGTGCCGCGGCCCGTCCCTCCGAGAATGAAAAACTGTTTTTT. Amino acid sequence: CAAARPSENEKLFF.

This clonotype appeared many times. The chain couples TRBV20-1 to TRBJ2-7, with no clear D. CDR1 is DFQATT and CDR2 is SNEGSKA in the germline V gene (reference sequence). Trimming took 3 bases from V and 3 from J, leaving 15 bases between them. The CDR3 runs to 14 residues. The CDR3 reads CSASPRVSHYEQYF. In nucleotides, the CDR3 is TGCAGTGCTAGCCCCCGGGTTTCCCACTACGAGCAGTACTTC.

In its sample, this clonotype was seen a few times. The chain joins TRBV7-9 to TRBJ2-5, with D possibly matching TRBD1 (6 bases). CDR3 length equals 13 residues. V lost 5 bases to trimming and J lost 8 bases, with 15 bases between them. In germline, CDR1 is SEHNR, CDR2 FQNEAQ (reference sequence). Here the CDR3 reads CASSHDVGATQYF. In nucleotides, the CDR3 is TGTGCCAGCAGCCACGACGTGGGGGCTACCCAGTACTTC. Filled out from reference TRBV7-9 and TRBJ2-5, the complete variable domain reads DTGVSQNPRHKITKRGQNVTFRCDPISEHNRLYWYRQTLGQGPEFLTYFQNEAQLEKSRLLSDRFSAERPKGSFSTLEIQRTEQGDSAMYLCASSHDVGATQYFGPGTRLLVL.

This clonotype was observed many times. The chain has TRBV9 and TRBJ2-7; D uncertain. V was clipped by 0 bases and J by 4 bases, with 8 bases between them. Germline CDR1 reads SGDLS; CDR2 reads YYNGEE. The CDR3 spans 13 residues. The CDR3 here is CASSVGVGYEQYF. The CDR3 nucleotides read TGTGCCAGCAGCGTAGGTGTGGGTTACGAGCAGTACTTC.

This clonotype was detected ten times or more. The chain recombines TRBV12-5 with TRBJ1-5; D remains unclear. CDR1 and CDR2 (germline): LGHNT, FRNRAP. This CDR3 is 13 amino acids long. V dropped 1 base and J dropped 7 bases, with 8 bases sitting between them. CDR3 residues: CASGLGEVQPQHF. The CDR3 DNA is TGTGCTAGTGGTTTGGGCGAGGTCCAGCCCCAGCATTTT.

V is TRBV7-9 and J is TRBJ1-4; TRBD1 is a possible D gene (5 bases). CDR3 length: 15 residues. CDR1 is SEHNR, CDR2 FQNEAQ, per germline (reference sequence). Trimming took off 3 bases at V and 7 bases at J, with 15 bases between the two ends. The CDR3 reads CASSFPGLGAEKLFF. In nucleotides, the CDR3 is TGTGCCAGCAGCTTCCCCGGCCTAGGGGCTGAAAAACTGTTTTTT.

This clonotype was seen only a few times. This rearrangement joins TRBV11-2 to TRBJ1-2; TRBD1 aligns across 7 bases. The trim removed 1 base at V and 4 bases at J, leaving 6 bases unmatched. Germline values: CDR1 SGHAT, CDR2 FQNNGV. This CDR3 has 15 residues. CDR3 bases: TGTGCCAGCAGCTTAGTGGGCAGGGGGATCTATGGCTACACCTTC. Amino acid sequence: CASSLVGRGIYGYTF.

This clonotype was counted ten times or more. The gene calls are TRBV7-6 and TRBJ2-4; TRBD1 aligns across 10 bases. The V gene end was trimmed by 4 bases and the J gene end by 12 bases; junction bases not matched to a gene: 15. The CDR3 sequence is 16 residues long. Germline V CDR1 and CDR2: SGHVS, FNYEAQ. The CDR3 DNA sequence: TGTGCCAGCAGCTCCAATACCGGGACAGGGGTCGCGCATCAGTACTTC. Translating gives CASSSNTGTGVAHQYF.

The chain uses TRBV9 and TRBJ2-1, with 12 bases fitting TRBD2. The V gene end was trimmed by 4 bases and the J gene end by 5 bases; junction bases not matched to a gene: 4. The CDR3 extends over 15 amino acids. Germline CDR1 SGDLS, CDR2 YYNGEE. CDR3 in amino acids: CASSTRTSGDNEQFF. The CDR3 DNA sequence: TGTGCCAGCAGCACCAGGACTAGCGGGGACAATGAGCAGTTCTTC.